This TCR beta chain was sequenced during a study of shared clonotypes between healthy human individuals. A word on this clone: The junction does not match germline at one end; this may be a read error.

Here immunoSEQ multiplex PCR was the method, and the copy in TCRdb shows in-frame clones only, minus some. The table lists hundreds of thousands of clones, roughly 95% of them singletons, with around 0.11% in the top ten. CDR3 size: 12 residues. CDR1 is MDHEN, CDR2 SYDVKM, per germline. The naive CD8 population came from CD45RO-negative cells selected for CCR7, without terminally differentiated effector memory CD45RA+ cells. The chain links TRBV28 to TRBJ2-1, with 10 bases fitting TRBD2. Source material: naive CD8+ T cells sorted from blood. This receptor was identified in a woman aged 30 to 39 in good health. The CDR3 is CASSLSGRDRIF. CDR3 sequence (DNA): TGTGCCAGCAGTTTAAGCGGGAGGGATAGGATCTTC.